These T cell receptor beta chains were read from a single sample in a study of T cell clones after liver transplantation. Clones were sequenced by immunoSEQ multiplex PCR, and TCRdb holds only the in-frame ones, with some missing. The data hold 40,000 to 65,000 clones, with 65% to 85% observed a single time. Sequencing used CD4+ T cells from blood, obtained before liver transplant. The source is a human donor who received a liver transplant. CDR3s include the opening cysteine and the closing phenylalanine or tryptophan. Only some rows state a clone size, as once, few, many or a class for expanded clones.

CDR3 protein	clone size	V gene	J gene
CASSLWGNAKNIQYF	NA	TRBV7-2	TRBJ2-4
CASSVAGGGSYEQYF	NA	TRBV9	TRBJ2-7
CASSTKTSGVVGELFF	NA	TRBV5-6	TRBJ2-2
CASSPGEGEKLFF	NA	TRBV18	TRBJ1-4
CASSQTRGTGELFF	NA	TRBV14	TRBJ2-2
CASSLNSGRLEQYF	NA	TRBV27	TRBJ2-7
CASSESSGGAYEQYF	NA	TRBV5-1	TRBJ2-7
CASSEGTSGSNEQFF	NA	TRBV6-1	TRBJ2-1
CASSAKEAKNIQYF	NA	TRBV16	TRBJ2-4
CASSQEAGKGTEAFF	NA	TRBV14	TRBJ1-1
CASSFTEDSPLHF	NA	TRBV7-2	TRBJ1-6
CASRVDRATGELFF	NA	TRBV5-1	TRBJ2-2
CASSLMNTEAFF	NA	TRBV6-6	TRBJ1-1
CASSKGQSNQPQHF	few	TRBV2	TRBJ1-5
CASSPIGDHTGELFF	few	TRBV18	TRBJ2-2
CASSFPWETQYF	NA	TRBV7-2	TRBJ2-5
CASSLGVGLNTGELFF	NA	TRBV7-6	TRBJ2-2
CASSIARRRIIAKNIQYF	NA	TRBV21-1	TRBJ2-4
CASSQTAGTGDSPLHF	NA	TRBV4-2	TRBJ1-6
CASNEGAEDTQYF	NA	TRBV28	TRBJ2-3
CASRLGLAGDPYYEQYF	NA	TRBV5-5	TRBJ2-7
CASSRDRDYEQYF	NA	TRBV6-5	TRBJ2-7
CASTRYGFNYGYTF	NA	TRBV28	TRBJ1-2
CASSVANLIEGYTF	NA	TRBV9	TRBJ1-2
CASSQGRSQETQYF	NA	TRBV4-3	TRBJ2-5
CASSPPSLAGIYEQYF	NA	TRBV18	TRBJ2-7
CASSLWVRQETQYF	NA	TRBV14	TRBJ2-5
CASSLADRGEKLFF	NA	TRBV5-5	TRBJ1-4
CASSQRTEAMNTEAFF	NA	TRBV5-1	TRBJ1-1
CASSIGLAANNEQFF	NA	TRBV7-8	TRBJ2-1
CASSQRGLIYEQYF	NA	TRBV14	TRBJ2-7
CASSLDPTGGNEQYF	NA	TRBV5-4	TRBJ2-7
CASSQGGASGSGETQYF	NA	TRBV4-3	TRBJ2-5
CASSPPNYGQGDGYTF	NA	TRBV6-6	TRBJ1-2
CAWQRERTDTQYF	NA	TRBV30	TRBJ2-3
CASSIGGGYSNQPQHF	NA	TRBV19	TRBJ1-5
CAISEGNQPQHF	NA	TRBV10-3	TRBJ1-5
CASSTPLIPEQYF	NA	TRBV28	TRBJ2-7
CASRTKFFIYGYTF	NA	TRBV28	TRBJ1-2
CASRDRGGVVGYTF	NA	TRBV2	TRBJ1-2
CASSGDSLTGELFF	NA	TRBV6-1	TRBJ2-2
CASSVRDRGEKLFF	NA	TRBV2	TRBJ1-4
CASSLGWRPTLGFSYEQYF	NA	TRBV28	TRBJ2-7
CASSLWLAGGETQYF	once	TRBV5-1	TRBJ2-5
CASSSVPGRLSTDTQYF	NA	TRBV5-1	TRBJ2-3
CASSLVGADTQYF	NA	TRBV5-4	TRBJ2-3
CASSYHTGVATEAFF	NA	TRBV7-9	TRBJ1-1
CASSFYRGSSGANVLTF	NA	TRBV28	TRBJ2-6
CASSFGLAGVTDTQYF	NA	TRBV27	TRBJ2-3
CASSQQGSGIQYF	NA	TRBV27	TRBJ2-4
CASSLGGTTSNEQFF	NA	TRBV5-4	TRBJ2-1
CASSLDGLAGLNEQFF	NA	TRBV5-4	TRBJ2-1
CASSIKGAGQPQHF	NA	TRBV19	TRBJ1-5
CASSRGGSNTGELFF	NA	TRBV19	TRBJ2-2
CASSLVRGNTYEQYF	NA	TRBV7-2	TRBJ2-7
CASSLGVGMGNTEAFF	once	TRBV7-2	TRBJ1-1
CASSDSGEDTQYF	NA	TRBV6-4	TRBJ2-3
CASSQPSQYSGQPQHF	NA	TRBV2	TRBJ1-5
CASSLVGQGDYGYTF	NA	TRBV5-6	TRBJ1-2
CASSLISYSTGGETQYF	NA	TRBV5-6	TRBJ2-5